Listed below are T cell receptor beta chains from one sample, sequenced in a study of blood T cell repertoires in COVID-19. Here immunoSEQ multiplex PCR was the method, and the copy in TCRdb shows in-frame clones only, minus some. This table holds 150,000 to 200,000 clones, 80% to 90% found once. Sequenced sample: peripheral blood. These receptors originate from a man aged 18 to 30 who had recovered from COVID-19. The CDR3 runs from the conserved cysteine through the conserved F or W.

V gene: TRBV27; J gene: TRBJ2-1; CDR3 protein: CASNPLPPPRDLHEQFF
V gene: TRBV28; J gene: TRBJ2-3; CDR3 protein: CASNLGQGRADTQYF
V gene: TRBV28; J gene: TRBJ1-1; CDR3 protein: CASSSGDRGQAFF
V gene: TRBV6-2/TRBV6-3; J gene: TRBJ2-7; CDR3 protein: CASSTSLSGLTYEQYF
V gene: TRBV5-1; J gene: TRBJ1-2; CDR3 protein: CASSSDGQVVGYTF
V gene: TRBV7-2; J gene: TRBJ1-1; CDR3 protein: CASSLAWDGGAFF
V gene: TRBV28; J gene: TRBJ2-7; CDR3 protein: CASSSRQSSYEQYF
V gene: TRBV11-3; J gene: TRBJ2-1; CDR3 protein: CASSLGLAGYNEQFF
V gene: TRBV7-2; J gene: TRBJ2-5; CDR3 protein: CASTPRVQETQYF
V gene: TRBV5-1; J gene: TRBJ2-3; CDR3 protein: CASSSSGRSTDTQYF
V gene: TRBV6-1; J gene: TRBJ2-7; CDR3 protein: CASSEDISLSYEQYF
V gene: TRBV2; J gene: TRBJ1-2; CDR3 protein: CASSGQGLGYTF
V gene: TRBV28; J gene: TRBJ2-1; CDR3 protein: CASRPGTSGSPYNEQFF
V gene: TRBV9; J gene: TRBJ1-2; CDR3 protein: CASSVVENYGYTF
V gene: TRBV7-2; J gene: TRBJ2-7; CDR3 protein: CASSFVPSGTTAYEQYF
V gene: TRBV6-2/TRBV6-3; J gene: TRBJ2-7; CDR3 protein: CASSFSGRGRGEQYF
V gene: TRBV3-1/TRBV3-2; J gene: TRBJ2-3; CDR3 protein: CASSRGYADTQYF
V gene: TRBV24-1; J gene: TRBJ2-7; CDR3 protein: CATSGTGNEQYF
V gene: TRBV6-1; J gene: TRBJ2-1; CDR3 protein: CASRQRSGEQFF
V gene: TRBV2; J gene: TRBJ2-7; CDR3 protein: CASGDSTTSGRRREQYF
V gene: TRBV29-1; J gene: TRBJ1-1; CDR3 protein: CSVAGTGRFTEAFF
V gene: TRBV4-1; J gene: TRBJ1-6; CDR3 protein: CASSQLTGLSYNSPLHF
V gene: TRBV7-2; J gene: TRBJ2-1; CDR3 protein: CASSFGISYNEQFF
V gene: TRBV4-1; J gene: TRBJ2-5; CDR3 protein: CASSQGRGLGETQYF
V gene: TRBV27; J gene: TRBJ2-2; CDR3 protein: CASRVGTVNTGELFF
V gene: TRBV2; J gene: TRBJ2-1; CDR3 protein: CASSLEGAGSYNEQFF
V gene: TRBV7-9; J gene: TRBJ1-1; CDR3 protein: CASSLGPTEAFF
V gene: TRBV7-3; J gene: TRBJ2-7; CDR3 protein: CASSLTSPGYEQYF
V gene: TRBV7-8; J gene: TRBJ1-6; CDR3 protein: CASSSSGGSPLHF
V gene: TRBV2; J gene: TRBJ2-7; CDR3 protein: CASSEQRGAYEQYF
V gene: TRBV7-8; J gene: TRBJ1-5; CDR3 protein: CASSLAGGGRLNQPQHF
V gene: TRBV7-9; J gene: TRBJ2-1; CDR3 protein: CASSAEGEGGSYNEQFF
V gene: TRBV9; J gene: TRBJ2-5; CDR3 protein: CASSAEGLAGGDQYF
V gene: TRBV7-9; J gene: TRBJ2-1; CDR3 protein: CASLYSGSGKNEQFF
V gene: TRBV5-1; J gene: TRBJ2-3; CDR3 protein: CASSLGGRDTDTQYF
V gene: TRBV14; J gene: TRBJ2-7; CDR3 protein: CASSRSSGAPYEQYF
V gene: TRBV7-9; J gene: TRBJ2-7; CDR3 protein: CASSPFGRIAGGSYEQYF
V gene: TRBV7-2; J gene: TRBJ2-7; CDR3 protein: CASSLAGGSLYEQYF
V gene: TRBV27; J gene: TRBJ1-5; CDR3 protein: CASSLTGNSNQPQHF
V gene: TRBV28; J gene: TRBJ2-1; CDR3 protein: CASSLQGSYNEQFF
V gene: TRBV11-2; J gene: TRBJ2-1; CDR3 protein: CASSLVAGEYNEQFF